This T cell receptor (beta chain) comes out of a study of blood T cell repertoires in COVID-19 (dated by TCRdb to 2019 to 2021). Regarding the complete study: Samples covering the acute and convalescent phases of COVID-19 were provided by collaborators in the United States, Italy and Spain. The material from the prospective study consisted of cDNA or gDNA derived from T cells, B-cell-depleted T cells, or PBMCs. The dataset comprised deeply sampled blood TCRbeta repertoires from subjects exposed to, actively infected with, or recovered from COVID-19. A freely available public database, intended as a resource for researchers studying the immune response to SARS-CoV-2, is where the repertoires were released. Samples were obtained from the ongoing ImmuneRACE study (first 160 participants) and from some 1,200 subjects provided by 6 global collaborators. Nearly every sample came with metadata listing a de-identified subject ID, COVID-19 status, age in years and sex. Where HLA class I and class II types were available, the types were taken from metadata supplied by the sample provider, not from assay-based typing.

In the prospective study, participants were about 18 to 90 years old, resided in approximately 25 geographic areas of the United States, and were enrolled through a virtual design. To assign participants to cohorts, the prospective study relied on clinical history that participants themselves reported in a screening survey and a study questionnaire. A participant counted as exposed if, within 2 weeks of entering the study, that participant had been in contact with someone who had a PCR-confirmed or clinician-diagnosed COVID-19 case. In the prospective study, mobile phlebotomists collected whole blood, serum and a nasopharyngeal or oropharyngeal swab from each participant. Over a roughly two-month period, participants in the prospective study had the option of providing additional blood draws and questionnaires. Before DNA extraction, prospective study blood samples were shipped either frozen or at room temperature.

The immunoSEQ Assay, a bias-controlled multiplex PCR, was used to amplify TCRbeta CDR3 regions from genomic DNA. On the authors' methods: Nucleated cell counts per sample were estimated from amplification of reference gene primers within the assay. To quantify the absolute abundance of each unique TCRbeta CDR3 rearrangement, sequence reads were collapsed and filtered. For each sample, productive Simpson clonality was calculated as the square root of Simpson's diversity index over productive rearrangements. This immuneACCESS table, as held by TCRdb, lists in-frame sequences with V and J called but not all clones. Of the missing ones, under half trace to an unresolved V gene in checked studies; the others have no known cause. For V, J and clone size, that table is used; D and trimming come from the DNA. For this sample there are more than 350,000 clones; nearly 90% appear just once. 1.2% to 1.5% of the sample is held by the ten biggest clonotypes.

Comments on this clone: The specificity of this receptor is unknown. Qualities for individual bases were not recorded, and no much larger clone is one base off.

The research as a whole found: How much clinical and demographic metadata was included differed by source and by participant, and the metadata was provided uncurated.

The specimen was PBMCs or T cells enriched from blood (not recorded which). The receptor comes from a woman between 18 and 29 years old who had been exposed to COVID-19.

Here is the DNA: TGTGCCTGCAAGGAGGGTTCTTACTCCTACAATGAGCAGTTCTTC. The translation is CACKEGSYSYNEQFF. The sequence joins TRBV19 to TRBJ2-1; TRBD2 is a weak D gene call, 6 bases matching. CDR1 LNHDA and CDR2 SQIVND are derived from the germline V gene (reference sequence). The CDR3 measures 15 amino acids from cysteine to phenylalanine. The entry retains the CDR3 DNA only, 45 bases that are in frame from base 1. A distance of 17 bases separates the germline ends of V and J, which lose 11 bases and 0 bases respectively. Supplemented by the reference TRBV19 and TRBJ2-1 proteins around the CDR3, the complete variable domain is DGGITQSPKYLFRKEGQNVTLSCEQNLNHDAMYWYRQDPGQGLRLIYYSQIVNDFQKGDIAEGYSVSREKKESFPLTVTSAQKNPTAFYLCACKEGSYSYNEQFFGPGTRLTVL.